These 26 T cell receptor beta chains were all obtained from the same sample, sequenced in a study of T cell responses to AZD1222 COVID-19 vaccine. Assay used: immunoSEQ multiplex PCR; TCRdb lists only in-frame clones, some missing. The table records about 130,000 clones, around nine tenths of them present only once. The specimen comprised peripheral blood, sampled 28 days after the second AZD1222 dose. The source is an adult who received the AZD1222 COVID-19 vaccine.

The chain couples TRBV25-1 to TRBJ1-2; D gene uncertain. The CDR3 is 14 residues long. V lost 0 bases and J 0 bases, leaving 5 bases between the germline ends. Germline-derived CDR1 and CDR2 are MGHDK and SYGVNS. For the CDR3, the DNA is TGTGCCAGCAGTGAATATCGCGCTAACTATGGCTACACCTTC. It translates to CASSEYRANYGYTF.

J is TRBJ2-1 and V is TRBV18, with D perhaps matching TRBD2 (7 bases). Trimming took off 2 bases at V and 6 bases at J, with 17 bases between the two ends. This CDR3 spans 16 amino acids. Germline V gene data show CDR1 as KGHSH and CDR2 as LQKENI. The CDR3 DNA reads as TGTGCCAGCTCACCATGGGGGGGGCAGTCGAGCAATGAGCAGTTCTTC. Amino acids: CASSPWGGQSSNEQFF.

J is TRBJ2-5 and V is TRBV10-3; no definite D call. Trimming cost V 2 bases and J 1 base, with 5 bases left between them. Germline CDR1 reads ENHRY; CDR2 reads SYGVKD. The CDR3 is made up of 13 amino acids. The CDR3 reads CAISEVIQETQYF. The CDR3, as DNA: TGTGCCATCAGTGAGGTAATCCAAGAGACCCAGTACTTC.

This chain connects TRBV9 to TRBJ2-1, with TRBD2 as a possible D gene (7 bases). V was shortened by 0 bases and J by 7 bases, with 20 bases between the two germline ends. Germline V gene data show CDR1 as SGDLS and CDR2 as YYNGEE. The CDR3 length is 17 residues. CDR3 region: CASSVVGGDTSDNEQFF. The DNA of the CDR3 is TGTGCCAGCAGCGTAGTAGGGGGGGACACTTCGGATAATGAGCAGTTCTTC.

The CDR3 DNA reads TGCGCCAGCAGCCAAGACGCCGGCCTAGATACGCAGTATTTT. Translated: CASSQDAGLDTQYF. This chain uses TRBV4-3 with TRBJ2-3; D ambiguous. The V end was cut by 0 bases, the J end by 5 bases, with 9 bases between. CDR1 is LGHNA and CDR2 is YSLEER in the germline V gene. The CDR3 sequence is 14 residues long.

The rearrangement joins TRBV6-1 to TRBJ1-2, with no clear D. This CDR3 has 11 amino acids. Germline-derived CDR1 and CDR2 are MNHNS and SASEGT. V dropped 2 bases and J dropped 8 bases, with 6 bases sitting between them. For the CDR3, the DNA is TGTGCCAGCAGTGAATCGGGGGGCTACACCTTC. Translating it yields CASSESGGYTF.

The rearrangement joins TRBV6-5 to TRBJ1-1, with 8 bases fitting TRBD1. Germline CDR1 reads MNHEY; CDR2 reads SVGAGI. The CDR3 spans 14 residues. V lost 8 bases and J lost 4; bases outside the gene matches: 9. CDR3 DNA: TGTGCCAGCTCCAGGCAGGGGGCCTTCACTGAAGCTTTCTTT. The encoded protein is CASSRQGAFTEAFF.

The rearrangement joins TRBV9 to TRBJ1-1; 7 bases align to TRBD1. This CDR3 is built from 14 residues. The germline gives CDR1 SGDLS, CDR2 YYNGEE. With 3 bases clipped from V and 0 bases from J, the junction kept 2 bases outside the gene matches. The CDR3 reads CASSATGVNTEAFF. Here the CDR3 DNA reads TGTGCCAGCAGCGCTACAGGGGTGAACACTGAAGCTTTCTTT.

The gene calls are TRBV24-1 and TRBJ1-3; 9 nucleotides match TRBD1. Trimming cost V 4 bases and J 2 bases; bases outside gene matches: 5. Germline V gene sequence: CDR1 KGHDR, CDR2 SFDVKD. The CDR3 consists of 16 residues. CDR3 in amino acids: CATSDHDRGAGNTIYF. The CDR3 nucleotides read TGTGCCACCAGTGACCACGACAGGGGGGCTGGAAACACCATATATTTT.

The V call is TRBV7-2, the J call TRBJ1-4, with a possible D match to TRBD1 (6 bases). In germline, CDR1 is SGHTA, CDR2 FQGNSA. V was clipped by 5 bases and J by 8 bases, with 15 bases between them. The CDR3 extends over 14 amino acids. Written as DNA, the CDR3 is TGTGCCAGCAGCGTTCAGGGGTACGGGGAAAAACTGTTTTTT. As protein: CASSVQGYGEKLFF.

The gene calls are TRBV11-3 and TRBJ1-6; D remains unclear. The CDR3 consists of 13 residues. Trimming shortened V by 2 bases and J by 7 bases, and 6 bases separated the two germline ends. Per germline, CDR1 SGHNT and CDR2 YENEEA. The CDR3 nucleotides are TGTGCCAGCAGCTTATATGACAATTCACCCCTCCACTTT. This encodes CASSLYDNSPLHF.

The J gene is TRBJ2-4, the V gene TRBV5-1; 12 bases are a match to TRBD2. Germline lookup yields CDR1 SGHRS and CDR2 YFSETQ. V lost 4 bases to trimming and J lost 8 bases; unmatched junction nucleotides: 4. The CDR3 contains 14 residues. This chain's CDR3 is CASSPTSGGYIQYF. The DNA of the CDR3 is TGCGCCAGCAGCCCCACTAGCGGGGGGTACATTCAGTACTTC. Drawing the rest from reference TRBV5-1 and TRBJ2-4, the complete variable domain is KAGVTQTPRYLIKTRGQQVTLSCSPISGHRSVSWYQQTPGQGLQFLFEYFSETQRNKGNFPGRFSGRQFSNSRSEMNVSTLELGDSALYLCASSPTSGGYIQYFGAGTRLSVL.

The V gene is TRBV20-1, the J gene TRBJ2-3, with D hard to call. CDR3 length: 13 amino acids. V was clipped by 3 bases and J by 6 bases, with 13 bases between them. From germline, CDR1 is DFQATT and CDR2 SNEGSKA (reference sequence). The CDR3 DNA follows: TGCAGTGCTAGTAAGTCGGCGTCCGATACGCAGTATTTT. This translates into CSASKSASDTQYF.

The genes are TRBV5-1 and TRBJ2-7, with 12 bases identical to TRBD2. The germline V gene encodes CDR1 SGHRS and CDR2 YFSETQ. V shed 4 bases and J 3 bases; nucleotides not matched to a gene: 5. The CDR3 spans 15 residues. CDR3 DNA: TGCGCCAGCAGCGCCAAACTAGCGGGAGGCTACGAGCAGTACTTC. Protein: CASSAKLAGGYEQYF.

This chain uses TRBV19 with TRBJ1-1; 12 bases fit TRBD1. The CDR3 totals 14 residues. V lost 7 bases and J lost 4; bases outside the gene matches: 4. CDR1 LNHDA and CDR2 SQIVND come from the germline V gene (reference sequence). The CDR3 coding sequence is TGTGCCAGTATGGGACAGGGGGCGCGCACTGAAGCTTTCTTT. Its translation is CASMGQGARTEAFF.

The rearrangement joins TRBV5-4 to TRBJ2-1; 10 positions match TRBD2. The germline gives CDR1 SGHNT, CDR2 YYREEE (reference sequence). The V gene end was trimmed by 3 bases and the J gene end by 5 bases; junction bases not matched to a gene: 14. The CDR3 extends over 18 amino acids. CDR3 nucleotides: TGTGCCAGCAGCTACGAGATAAGCGGGAGGGGAGCTGACAATGAGCAGTTCTTC. Protein sequence: CASSYEISGRGADNEQFF.

The DNA of the CDR3 is TGTGCCAGCAACCTTATAGGGGGGGACACAGATACGCAGTATTTT. Encoded protein: CASNLIGGDTDTQYF. The chain joins TRBV4-2 to TRBJ2-3; D is perhaps TRBD2 (7 bases). Trimming took 7 bases from V and 2 from J, leaving 16 bases between them. Germline CDR1 reads LGHNA; CDR2 reads YNFKEQ. CDR3 length: 15 residues.

V is TRBV4-2 and J is TRBJ2-3; D gene uncertain. V was pared by 3 bases and J by 6 bases, with 16 bases between. The CDR3 extends over 15 amino acids. CDR1 and CDR2 (germline): LGHNA, YNFKEQ. The CDR3 loop is CASSHSDGSADTQYF. In DNA form, the CDR3 reads TGTGCCAGCAGCCATTCGGACGGGTCAGCTGATACGCAGTATTTT.

This chain joins TRBV15 and TRBJ2-7, with D possibly TRBD2 on 6 matching bases. The CDR3 is 15 residues long. The germline V gene encodes CDR1 LNHNV and CDR2 YYDKDF (reference sequence). The germline V and J ends were trimmed by 0 bases and 7 bases, with 16 bases remaining between them. In DNA form, the CDR3 reads TGTGCCACCAGCAGAGATCCCGGGGGTACGGAGGAGCAGTACTTC. Amino acids: CATSRDPGGTEEQYF.

The chain links TRBV5-1 to TRBJ2-1; a weak D match, TRBD1 (5 bases). With 2 bases removed from V and 0 bases from J, the gap between germline ends came to 9 bases. The CDR3 runs 15 residues. Germline CDR1 SGHRS, CDR2 YFSETQ. Written as DNA, the CDR3 is TGCGCCAGCAGCTTTTGGGGCCTCTCCTACAATGAGCAGTTCTTC. It translates to CASSFWGLSYNEQFF.

The chain couples TRBV4-3 to TRBJ2-2, with TRBD2 matching over 8 bases. CDR1 and CDR2 from the germline V gene are LGHNA and YSLEER. Trimming removed 3 bases from V and 0 bases from J; junction bases left unmatched: 3. The CDR3 length is 16 residues. Written as DNA, the CDR3 is TGCGCCAGCAGCCAGCTAGCGGGTGCGAACACCGGGGAGCTGTTTTTT. Protein: CASSQLAGANTGELFF.

This sequence joins TRBV7-3 and TRBJ2-5; D may correspond to TRBD1 or TRBD2 (6 bases each). V lost 2 bases to trimming and J lost 3 bases, with 13 bases between them. The CDR3 consists of 15 residues. CDR1 and CDR2 (germline): SGHTA, FQGTGA. In DNA, the CDR3 is TGTGCCAGCAGCTTAGGAGGGGGTGAGAAAGAGACCCAGTACTTC. It encodes CASSLGGGEKETQYF.

The V gene is TRBV5-1, the J gene TRBJ1-1; a weak D match, TRBD1 (6 bases). The germline V gene has CDR1 SGHRS and CDR2 YFSETQ. CDR3 size: 17 residues. The V end was cut by 4 bases, the J end by 1 base, with 20 bases between. The CDR3 spells CASSAKPSTGRNTEAFF. Written as DNA, the CDR3 is TGCGCCAGCAGCGCAAAGCCTTCGACAGGACGGAACACTGAAGCTTTCTTT.

This chain's CDR3 is CASSPWGREDTDTQYF. The CDR3 DNA is TGCGCCAGCAGCCCGTGGGGGCGGGAGGACACAGATACGCAGTATTTT. This chain links TRBV5-1 with TRBJ2-3; 8 bases align to TRBD2. V shed 4 bases and J 2 bases; nucleotides not matched to a gene: 9. Germline V CDR1 and CDR2: SGHRS, YFSETQ. The CDR3 has 16 residues. Together with reference TRBV5-1 and TRBJ2-3, the CDR3 gives the full variable domain: KAGVTQTPRYLIKTRGQQVTLSCSPISGHRSVSWYQQTPGQGLQFLFEYFSETQRNKGNFPGRFSGRQFSNSRSEMNVSTLELGDSALYLCASSPWGREDTDTQYFGPGTRLTVL.

This chain links TRBV6-5 with TRBJ1-3, with D tentatively TRBD1 (5 bases). CDR1 MNHEY and CDR2 SVGAGI come from the germline V gene. The CDR3 is 11 residues long. V lost 6 bases and J 12 bases, leaving 12 bases between the germline ends. The CDR3 bases are TGTGCCAGCAGGGCCGACAGAATCATATATTTT. Protein product: CASRADRIIYF.

This sequence joins TRBV9 and TRBJ2-3; no clear D. Trimming stripped 5 bases from V and 5 bases from J, with 12 bases between. Germline V lookup: CDR1 SGDLS, CDR2 YYNGEE. The CDR3 covers 13 residues. CDR3 protein: CASRRLPGDTQYF. The CDR3 coding sequence is TGTGCCAGCAGAAGACTCCCCGGAGATACGCAGTATTTT.